This TCR beta chain emerged from a study of blood T cell repertoires in COVID-19 (dated by TCRdb to between 2020 and 2021). The study in broad terms: The collaborator samples originated in the United States, Italy and Spain and spanned the acute and convalescent phases of COVID-19. The material from the prospective study consisted of cDNA or gDNA derived from T cells, B-cell-depleted T cells, or PBMCs. Where HLA class I and class II types were available, the types were taken from metadata supplied by the sample provider, not from assay-based typing. The samples were drawn from the first 160 participants of the ongoing ImmuneRACE study and from roughly 1,300 subjects provided by 6 global collaborators. Sample metadata almost always included a de-identified subject ID, COVID-19 status, age in years and sex. A freely available public database, intended as a resource for researchers studying the immune response to SARS-CoV-2, is where the repertoires were released. The dataset comprised deeply sampled blood TCRbeta repertoires from subjects exposed to, actively infected with, or recovered from COVID-19.

Collaborating institutions collected whole blood in K2EDTA tubes following their own protocols. Collaborator samples were shipped for TCRbeta analysis as frozen whole blood, isolated PBMCs, or DNA extracted from either sample type. CDR1 is given as LNHDA and CDR2 as SQIVND, both from the germline V gene (reference sequence). V is trimmed back by 4 bases and J by 7 bases, and the junction contains 4 bases that no gene match accounts for. Its CDR3 holds 13 amino acids, cysteine through phenylalanine. Only CDR3 DNA remains: 39 bases, in frame from the first base. Overall study results and their limits: The amount of clinical and demographic metadata varied by source and participant and was provided uncurated.

TCRbeta CDR3 regions were amplified from genomic DNA using the immunoSEQ Assay, a bias-controlled multiplex PCR. In the source study's methods: Nucleated cell counts per sample were estimated from amplification of reference gene primers within the assay. To quantify the absolute abundance of each unique TCRbeta CDR3 rearrangement, sequence reads were collapsed and filtered. For each sample, productive Simpson clonality was calculated as the square root of Simpson's diversity index across productive rearrangements. Sourced from immuneACCESS, this table was stored by TCRdb with only in-frame sequences that have V and J called. A share of the clones is absent; for the studies checked, an unresolved V gene accounts for under half, and the remainder has no known explanation. For V, J and clone size, that table is used; D and trimming come from the DNA. The sample contains 95,000 to 110,000 clones, 70% to 90% of them found a single time. Of the sample, approximately 3.4% falls within the top ten clones.

Notes on this clone: Its antigen has not been determined. Within one base of it there is no much larger clone, and no base qualities were kept.

Here the chain combines TRBV19 and TRBJ1-5, with TRBD1 matching 7 junction bases. The origin of this receptor is a woman aged 55-75 years with acute or convalescent COVID-19. The sample was peripheral blood. The CDR3 region: CASSTRQGQPQHF. The nucleotide sequence is given as TGTGCCAGTAGTACGCGACAGGGCCAGCCCCAGCATTTT. Where the CDR3 stops, the reference TRBV19 and TRBJ1-5 genes take over; the full variable domain is DGGITQSPKYLFRKEGQNVTLSCEQNLNHDAMYWYRQDPGQGLRLIYYSQIVNDFQKGDIAEGYSVSREKKESFPLTVTSAQKNPTAFYLCASSTRQGQPQHFGDGTRLSIL.